The clone carrying this T cell receptor beta chain came up a few times. Source study methods: By means of reference gene primer amplification, nucleated cell counts were estimated. Repertoires were generated with immunoSEQ multiplex PCR, while TCRdb's copy carries only in-frame clones and drops some. The DNA gave D and trimming, while V, J and clone size come from that table. The sample consists of 150,000 or so clones, roughly 84% of them appearing once. Germline-derived CDR1 and CDR2 are MNHEY and SVGAGI. Between the trimmed V and J ends, which lost 6 bases and 5 bases, there was a span of 13 bases. The CDR3 has 13 residues. This sample was included in a study of blood T cell repertoires in COVID-19. Study summary: Samples representing acute and convalescent COVID-19 were sourced from the United States, Italy and Spain. Sample material is recorded as cDNA or gDNA derived from T cells, B-cell-depleted T cells, or PBMCs.

The chain carries TRBV6-5 and TRBJ1-1; possible D gene TRBD1, 6 bases. Sample: peripheral blood. The receptor's source is a man aged 18 to 29 with active or convalescent COVID-19. The CDR3 loop reads CASSRKGVTEAFF. CDR3 in DNA: TGTGCCAGCAGCCGAAAGGGGGTAACTGAAGCTTTCTTT.